This T cell receptor (beta chain) is from a study of T cell clones after liver transplantation. Across the whole study: Pre-transplant mixed lymphocyte reactions yielded third-party-reactive TCRbeta sequences as comparators for graft-donor-reactive sequences. Draws occurred before transplant, before withdrawal, and after complete or failed withdrawal. Findings and limits, study-wide: In a couple of subjects, few donor cells limited the measurable donor-reactive repertoire.

For this clone: No antigen is known for it.

The data were produced by immunoSEQ multiplex PCR, yet TCRdb's version contains in-frame clones alone and is incomplete. The table includes more than 95,000 clones, about 81% detected once. Source: CD4+ T cells from blood, taken before liver transplant. The clonotype originates from a human donor who received a liver transplant.

CDR3 DNA sequence: TGTGCCACCCACGCAGGGGGGGATCAGCCCCAGCATTTT. It is translated as CATHAGGDQPQHF. This rearrangement joins TRBV18 to TRBJ1-5; 7 bases align to TRBD1. This CDR3 region has 13 residues. The V gene's germline CDR1 is KGHSH and CDR2 LQKENI. V shed 10 bases and J 5 bases; nucleotides not matched to a gene: 8.